The rows below give T cell receptor beta chains drawn from one sample of a study of shared clonotypes between healthy human individuals. Measured with immunoSEQ multiplex PCR; TCRdb has only the in-frame clones, and not every one. The sample carries about 1 million clones, about three quarters recorded once. What was sequenced was memory CD4+ T cells sorted from blood. These receptors came from a young man in good health. The CDR3 runs from the conserved cysteine through the conserved F or W. A D gene is named only where the DNA matches it firmly. Size is omitted from some rows. Given values are once, few, many or a class for expanded clones.

D,J,V,size,CDR3,DNA
.,TRBJ1-2,TRBV4-1,once,CASSGRDSYLGPYGYTF,TGCGCCAGCAGCGGCCGGGACTCGTATTTAGGGCCTTATGGCTACACCTTC
.,TRBJ2-3,TRBV4-1,.,CASSQDLPRLSTDTQYF,TGCGCCAGCAGCCAAGATCTCCCCCGCCTTAGCACAGATACGCAGTATTTT
TRBD1,TRBJ1-2,TRBV11-2,few,CASSPPGQGPSYTF,TGTGCCAGCAGCCCTCCGGGACAGGGCCCATCGTACACCTTC
TRBD1,TRBJ2-3,TRBV5-6,.,CASSTGQGTDTQYF,TGTGCCAGCAGCACCGGACAGGGCACAGATACGCAGTATTTT
TRBD2,TRBJ2-7,TRBV30,.,CAWSGSGSHEQYF,TGTGCCTGGAGTGGTAGCGGGAGTCACGAGCAGTACTTC
.,TRBJ2-7,TRBV5-6,.,CASSLGPGIMYEQYF,TGTGCCAGCAGCTTGGGTCCTGGTATTATGTACGAGCAGTACTTC
.,TRBJ1-6,TRBV14,few,CASSHRDNSPLHF,TGTGCCAGCAGCCACAGGGATAATTCACCCCTCCACTTT
.,TRBJ1-1,TRBV30,few,CAWSGTGVLTEAFF,TGTGCCTGGAGTGGTACCGGGGTCCTCACTGAAGCTTTCTTT
.,TRBJ1-2,TRBV30,.,CAWRFSYTDLGDFYGYTF,TGTGCCTGGAGGTTTAGTTATACGGACCTTGGAGATTTCTATGGCTACACCTTC
.,TRBJ2-7,TRBV27,.,CASSLSIASYEQYF,TGTGCCAGCAGTTTATCGATCGCATCCTACGAGCAGTACTTC
.,TRBJ2-1,TRBV2,.,CASSVTRPHEQFF,TGTGCCAGCAGTGTGACACGTCCACATGAGCAGTTCTTC
TRBD1,TRBJ2-2,TRBV2,.,CASSITGTGVTRELFF,TGTGCCAGCAGCATAACCGGGACAGGGGTCACCAGGGAGCTGTTTTTT
.,TRBJ1-1,TRBV7-8,few,CASSLVGGGDTEAFF,TGTGCCAGCAGCTTAGTGGGAGGAGGCGACACTGAAGCTTTCTTT
.,TRBJ1-5,TRBV6-1,.,CASTDSGAGTQPQHF,TGTGCCAGCACCGATTCTGGGGCAGGGACCCAGCCCCAGCATTTT
TRBD2,TRBJ2-2,TRBV6-5,.,CASLQRGGYTGELFF,TGTGCCAGCCTCCAGCGCGGGGGTTACACCGGGGAGCTGTTTTTT
.,TRBJ1-1,TRBV10-1,many,CASSAEGTEAFF,TGCGCCAGCAGTGCCGAGGGAACTGAAGCTTTCTTT
.,TRBJ2-5,TRBV5-6,.,CASSPHTGSETQYF,TGTGCCAGCAGCCCCCACACCGGGAGCGAGACCCAGTACTTC
.,TRBJ2-5,TRBV5-4,.,CASSLNSESQETQYF,TGTGCCAGCAGCTTGAATTCCGAGTCCCAAGAGACCCAGTACTTC
.,TRBJ2-1,TRBV4-1,.,CASSPRRENNEQFF,TGCGCCAGCAGCCCGAGGCGAGAGAACAATGAGCAGTTCTTC
TRBD1,TRBJ1-2,TRBV11-2,.,CASSRRDRVDGYTF,TGTGCCAGCAGCCGCCGGGACAGGGTTGATGGCTACACCTTC
.,TRBJ2-3,TRBV7-2,.,CASSLVQGTDTQYF,TGTGCCAGCAGCTTAGTGCAGGGAACAGATACGCAGTATTTT
.,TRBJ1-2,TRBV25-1,.,CASSESGAGRHYGYTF,TGTGCCAGCAGTGAATCTGGAGCAGGAAGACACTATGGCTACACCTTC
.,TRBJ1-2,TRBV7-9,.,CASSSDNYGYTF,TGTGCCAGCAGTTCGGACAACTATGGCTACACCTTC
.,TRBJ2-2,TRBV5-1,.,CASNLNTGELFF,TGCGCCAGCAATCTGAACACCGGGGAGCTGTTTTTT
.,TRBJ2-3,TRBV10-3,.,CAISPAGDTQYF,TGTGCCATCAGCCCAGCGGGAGATACGCAGTATTTT
.,TRBJ2-7,TRBV6-6,.,CASSYRPVSSYEQYF,TGTGCCAGCAGTTACCGGCCCGTTAGCTCCTACGAGCAGTACTTC
.,TRBJ2-5,TRBV10-3,.,CAITPNNQETQYF,TGTGCCATCACCCCCAATAACCAAGAGACCCAGTACTTC
.,TRBJ2-2,TRBV5-1,.,CASSFGQSVSGELFF,TGCGCCAGCAGCTTCGGACAGAGTGTATCCGGGGAGCTGTTTTTT
.,TRBJ2-2,TRBV6-6,.,CASLVAGGTGELFF,TGTGCCAGCCTGGTAGCCGGAGGGACCGGGGAGCTGTTTTTT
TRBD2,TRBJ2-5,TRBV2,.,CASSPGTSGQETQYF,TGTGCCAGCAGCCCTGGGACTAGCGGTCAAGAGACCCAGTACTTC
.,TRBJ2-7,TRBV19,.,CASSMSRDGEQYF,TGTGCCAGTAGTATGAGCCGGGACGGCGAGCAGTACTTC
.,TRBJ2-1,TRBV5-1,.,CASRNLQTYNEQFF,TGCGCCAGCCGCAACTTACAAACCTACAATGAGCAGTTCTTC
TRBD2,TRBJ2-7,TRBV27,.,CASSFGLAGAFYEQYF,TGTGCCAGCAGTTTTGGGCTAGCGGGAGCCTTCTACGAGCAGTACTTC
.,TRBJ1-2,TRBV4-2,.,CASSQPDGDPSNYGYTF,TGTGCCAGCAGCCAACCAGATGGGGACCCCTCTAACTATGGCTACACCTTC
.,TRBJ1-2,TRBV14,.,CASSRTSGSEGYTF,TGTGCCAGCAGCCGTACTTCGGGCTCGGAGGGCTACACCTTC
.,TRBJ2-6,TRBV7-6,.,CASSLASYSGANVLTF,TGTGCCAGCAGCTTAGCAAGTTACTCTGGGGCCAACGTCCTGACTTTC
.,TRBJ2-1,TRBV7-2,few,CASSHDINEQFF,TGTGCCAGCAGCCACGATATCAATGAGCAGTTCTTC
.,TRBJ1-4,TRBV9,.,CASSVATTNEKLFF,TGTGCCAGCAGCGTAGCGACAACTAATGAAAAACTGTTTTTT
.,TRBJ2-2,TRBV7-6,once,CASSLAWATGELFF,TGTGCCAGCAGCTTAGCGTGGGCTACCGGGGAGCTGTTTTTT
TRBD1,TRBJ1-4,TRBV7-9,.,CASSRQGALREKLFF,TGTGCCAGCAGCCGACAGGGGGCGCTGAGGGAAAAACTGTTTTTT
.,TRBJ2-7,TRBV7-2,.,CASSLAGRRAPYF,TGTGCCAGCAGCTTAGCGGGACGGAGGGCCCCTTACTTC
TRBD2,TRBJ2-7,TRBV5-1,.,CASKDSREGPYF,TGCGCCAGCAAGGACTCCCGGGAGGGGCCGTACTTC
TRBD2,TRBJ2-2,TRBV11-3,.,CASSPLGLAGRGTGELFF,TGTGCCAGCAGCCCTCTAGGACTAGCGGGAAGAGGAACCGGGGAGCTGTTTTTT
TRBD2,TRBJ2-5,TRBV7-3,.,CASSSSGLAGSGQETQYF,TGTGCCAGCAGCTCGTCGGGACTAGCGGGGTCCGGCCAAGAGACCCAGTACTTC
.,TRBJ2-7,TRBV6-1,.,CASKGRVNSYEQYF,TGTGCCAGCAAAGGCAGAGTAAACTCCTACGAGCAGTACTTC
.,TRBJ2-3,TRBV2,.,CASRQGSGTDTQYF,TGTGCCAGCAGACAGGGTTCGGGCACAGATACGCAGTATTTT
TRBD2,TRBJ2-3,TRBV7-9,.,CASSTSSGGADTQYF,TGTGCCAGCAGCACCTCTAGCGGGGGGGCAGATACGCAGTATTTT
.,TRBJ1-1,TRBV7-9,few,CASSEQVDTEAFF,TGTGCCAGCAGCGAACAGGTGGACACTGAAGCTTTCTTT
TRBD1,TRBJ1-2,TRBV5-1,.,CASSSGGGEGGYTF,TGCGCCAGCAGCTCAGGGGGCGGAGAAGGTGGCTACACCTTC
.,TRBJ2-7,TRBV6-5,.,CASSNPPPSYEQYF,TGTGCCAGCAGCAACCCGCCACCCTCCTACGAGCAGTACTTC
.,TRBJ2-7,TRBV6-1,.,CASSVGGRPYEQYF,TGTGCCAGCAGTGTCGGGGGACGGCCCTACGAGCAGTACTTC
TRBD2,TRBJ2-3,TRBV7-2,.,CASSLGLAGRTDTQYF,TGTGCCAGCAGCTTAGGACTAGCGGGTCGCACAGATACGCAGTATTTT
TRBD1,TRBJ2-7,TRBV19,.,CASSIRDRAYEQYF,TGTGCCAGTAGTATAAGGGACAGGGCCTACGAGCAGTACTTC
.,TRBJ2-2,TRBV2,.,CATSGTVTGELFF,TGTGCCACCTCCGGGACGGTTACCGGGGAGCTGTTTTTT
.,TRBJ2-7,TRBV5-1,few,CASSSNFRGSYEQYF,TGCGCCAGCAGCTCCAATTTCAGGGGTTCCTACGAGCAGTACTTC
.,TRBJ2-7,TRBV11-2,.,CASSLSSPNSYEQYF,TGTGCCAGCAGCTTAAGCAGTCCTAATTCCTACGAGCAGTACTTC
TRBD1,TRBJ1-3,TRBV5-6,.,CASSRRTGISGNTIYF,TGTGCCAGCAGCCGCCGGACAGGGATCTCTGGAAACACCATATATTTT
TRBD1,TRBJ2-7,TRBV11-1,.,CASSSGQRSSYEQYF,TGTGCCAGCAGCTCGGGACAGAGGAGCTCCTACGAGCAGTACTTC
TRBD1,TRBJ1-5,TRBV15,.,CATSRDPRTGASRQPQHF,TGTGCCACCAGCAGAGATCCGAGGACAGGGGCATCCCGTCAGCCCCAGCATTTT